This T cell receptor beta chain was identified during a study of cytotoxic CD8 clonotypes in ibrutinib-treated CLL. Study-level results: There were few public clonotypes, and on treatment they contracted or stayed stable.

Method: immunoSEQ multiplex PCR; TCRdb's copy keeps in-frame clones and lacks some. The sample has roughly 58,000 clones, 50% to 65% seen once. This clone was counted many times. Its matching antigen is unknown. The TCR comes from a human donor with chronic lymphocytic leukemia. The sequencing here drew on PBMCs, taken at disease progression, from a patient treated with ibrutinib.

This chain's CDR3 is CASSPNIEPNYGYTF. CDR3 nucleotides: TGTGCCAGCAGTCCTAACATAGAGCCTAACTATGGCTACACCTTC. The chain combines TRBV6-5 with TRBJ1-2; no clear D gene. V dropped 5 bases and J dropped 0 bases, with 13 bases sitting between them. This CDR3 comprises 15 residues. Germline CDR1 MNHEY, CDR2 SVGAGI.